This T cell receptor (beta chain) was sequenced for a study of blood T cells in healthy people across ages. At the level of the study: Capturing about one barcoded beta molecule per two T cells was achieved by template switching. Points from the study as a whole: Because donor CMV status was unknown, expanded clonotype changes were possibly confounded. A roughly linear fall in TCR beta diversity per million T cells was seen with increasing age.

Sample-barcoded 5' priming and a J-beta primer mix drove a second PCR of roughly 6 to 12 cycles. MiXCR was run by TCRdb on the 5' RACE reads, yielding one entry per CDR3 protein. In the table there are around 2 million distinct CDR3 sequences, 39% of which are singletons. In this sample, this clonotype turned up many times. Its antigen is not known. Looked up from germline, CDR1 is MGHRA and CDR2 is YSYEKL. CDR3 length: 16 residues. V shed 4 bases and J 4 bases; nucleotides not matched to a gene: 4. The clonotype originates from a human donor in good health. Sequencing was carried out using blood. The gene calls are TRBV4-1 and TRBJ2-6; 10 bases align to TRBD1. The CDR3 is CASSLTGGNGANVLTF. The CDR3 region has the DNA TGCGCCAGCAGCCTGACAGGGGGCAACGGGGCCAACGTCCTGACTTTC.